This TCR beta chain was captured in a study of blood T cells in healthy people across ages. Primers used in a second PCR of about 7 to 12 cycles were a sample-barcoded 5' primer and a J-beta primer mix. TCRdb re-called the 5' RACE reads with MiXCR, one entry per CDR3 protein. The table has 630,000 or so distinct CDR3 sequences, less than 40% seen once. Deletions cut 1 base from V and 4 bases from J, with 5 bases between. Germline V gene data show CDR1 as LGHNT and CDR2 as FRNRAP. The CDR3 loop spans 13 amino acids. Isolation of PBMCs gave at least 6 million cells per sample. This clonotype has only a few counts.

V gene TRBV12-5 combines with J gene TRBJ1-5; no firm D call. The source is a woman of 80 years or more in good health. Material for sequencing was blood. CDR3 sequence reads: CASGLGDNQPQHF. CDR3 DNA: TGTGCTAGTGGTTTGGGAGATAATCAGCCCCAGCATTTT.